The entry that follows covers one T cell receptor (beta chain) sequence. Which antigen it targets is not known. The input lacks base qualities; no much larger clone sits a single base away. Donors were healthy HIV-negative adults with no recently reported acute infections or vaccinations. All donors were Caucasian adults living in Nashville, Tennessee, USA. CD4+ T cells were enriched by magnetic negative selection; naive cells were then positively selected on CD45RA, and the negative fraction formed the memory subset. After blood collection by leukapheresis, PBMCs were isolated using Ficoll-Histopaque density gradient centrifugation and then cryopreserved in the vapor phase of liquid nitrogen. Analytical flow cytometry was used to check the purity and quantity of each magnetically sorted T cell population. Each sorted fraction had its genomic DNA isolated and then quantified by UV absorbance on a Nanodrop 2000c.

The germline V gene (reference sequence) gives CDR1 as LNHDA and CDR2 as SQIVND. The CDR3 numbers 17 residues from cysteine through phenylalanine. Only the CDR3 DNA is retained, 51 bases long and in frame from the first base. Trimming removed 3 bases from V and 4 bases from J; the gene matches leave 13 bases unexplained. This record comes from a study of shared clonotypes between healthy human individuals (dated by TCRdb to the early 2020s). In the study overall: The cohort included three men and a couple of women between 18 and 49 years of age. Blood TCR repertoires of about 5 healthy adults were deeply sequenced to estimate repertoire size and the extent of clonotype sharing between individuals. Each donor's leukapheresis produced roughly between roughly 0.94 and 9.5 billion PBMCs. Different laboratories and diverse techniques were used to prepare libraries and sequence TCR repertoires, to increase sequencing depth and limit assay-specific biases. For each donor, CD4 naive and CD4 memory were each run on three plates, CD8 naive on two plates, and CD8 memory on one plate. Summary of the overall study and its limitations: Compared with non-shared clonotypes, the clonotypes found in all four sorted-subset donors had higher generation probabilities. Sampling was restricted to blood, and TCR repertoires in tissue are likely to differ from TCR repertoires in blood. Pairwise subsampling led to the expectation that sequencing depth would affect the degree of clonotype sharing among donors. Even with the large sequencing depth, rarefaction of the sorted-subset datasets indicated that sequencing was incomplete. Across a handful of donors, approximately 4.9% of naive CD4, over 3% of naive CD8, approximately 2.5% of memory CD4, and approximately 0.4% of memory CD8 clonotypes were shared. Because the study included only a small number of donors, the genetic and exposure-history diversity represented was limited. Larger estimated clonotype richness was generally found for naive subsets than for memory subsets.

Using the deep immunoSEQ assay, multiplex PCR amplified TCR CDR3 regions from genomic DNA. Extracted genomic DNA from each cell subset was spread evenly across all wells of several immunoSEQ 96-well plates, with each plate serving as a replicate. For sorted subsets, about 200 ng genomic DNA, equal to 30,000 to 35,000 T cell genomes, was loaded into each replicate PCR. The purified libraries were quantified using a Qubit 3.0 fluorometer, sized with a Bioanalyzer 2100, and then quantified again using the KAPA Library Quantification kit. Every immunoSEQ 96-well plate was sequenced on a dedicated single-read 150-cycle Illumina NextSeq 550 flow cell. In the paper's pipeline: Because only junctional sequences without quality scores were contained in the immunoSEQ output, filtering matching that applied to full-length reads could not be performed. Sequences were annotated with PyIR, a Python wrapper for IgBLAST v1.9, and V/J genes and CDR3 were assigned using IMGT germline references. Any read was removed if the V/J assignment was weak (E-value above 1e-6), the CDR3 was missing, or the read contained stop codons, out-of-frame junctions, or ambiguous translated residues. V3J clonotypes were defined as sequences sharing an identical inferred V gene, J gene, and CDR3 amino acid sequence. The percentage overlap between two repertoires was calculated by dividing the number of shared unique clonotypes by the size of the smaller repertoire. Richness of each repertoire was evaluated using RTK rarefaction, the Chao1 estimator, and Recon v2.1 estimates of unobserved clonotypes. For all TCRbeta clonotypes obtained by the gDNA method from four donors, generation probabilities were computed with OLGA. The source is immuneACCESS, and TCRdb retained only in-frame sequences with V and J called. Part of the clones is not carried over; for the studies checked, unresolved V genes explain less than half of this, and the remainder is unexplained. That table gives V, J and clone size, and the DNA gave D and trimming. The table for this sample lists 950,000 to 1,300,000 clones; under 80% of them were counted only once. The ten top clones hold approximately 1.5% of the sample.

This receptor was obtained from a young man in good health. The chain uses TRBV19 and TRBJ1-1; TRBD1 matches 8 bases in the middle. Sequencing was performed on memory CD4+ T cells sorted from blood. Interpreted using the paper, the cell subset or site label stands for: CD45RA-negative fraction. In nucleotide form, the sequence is TGTGCCAGTAGTATCTCCCCCGGACAGGGATATTCCACTGAAGCTTTCTTT. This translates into CASSISPGQGYSTEAFF.